The clone carrying this T cell receptor beta chain was seen repeatedly, ten times or more. TCRdb re-derived calls from the 5' RACE reads in MiXCR, one entry per CDR3 protein. The data contain tens of thousands of distinct CDR3 sequences, about 15% of them singletons. This sample is drawn from a study of T cells of healthy individuals. The receptor's source is a human donor in good health.

CDR3 protein: CASSSPGPNNEQFF. As DNA, the CDR3 is TGTGCCAGCAGTTCGCCGGGTCCAAACAATGAGCAGTTCTTC. This chain uses TRBV27 with TRBJ2-1, with unresolved D. The CDR3 consists of 14 residues. Germline assignment: CDR1 MNHEY and CDR2 SMNVEV (reference sequence). Trimming removed 4 bases from V and 5 bases from J, with 12 bases in between.